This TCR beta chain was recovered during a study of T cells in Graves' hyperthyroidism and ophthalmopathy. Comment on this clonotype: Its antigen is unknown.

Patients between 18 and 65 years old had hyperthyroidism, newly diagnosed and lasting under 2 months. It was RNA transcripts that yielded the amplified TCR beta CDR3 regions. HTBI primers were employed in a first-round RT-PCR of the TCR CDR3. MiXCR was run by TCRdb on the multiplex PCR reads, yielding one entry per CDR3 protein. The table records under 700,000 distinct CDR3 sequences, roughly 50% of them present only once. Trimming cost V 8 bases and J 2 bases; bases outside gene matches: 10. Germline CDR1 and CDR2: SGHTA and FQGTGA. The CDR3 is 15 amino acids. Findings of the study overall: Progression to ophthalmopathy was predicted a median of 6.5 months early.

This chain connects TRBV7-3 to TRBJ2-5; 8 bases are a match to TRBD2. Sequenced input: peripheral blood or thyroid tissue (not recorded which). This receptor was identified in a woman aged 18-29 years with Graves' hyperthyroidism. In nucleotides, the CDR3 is TGTGCCAGCGGCCACGGGGGGGGGTCACAAGAGACCCAGTACTTC. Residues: CASGHGGGSQETQYF.